This TCR beta chain was found in a study of Ad26.COV2.S vaccination and SARS-CoV-2 variants. Study-wide results and limits: Participants given vaccine showed non-spike TCR breadth similar to that of placebo recipients. Spike-specific TCR breadth ran higher among vaccine recipients than placebo recipients.

Here immunoSEQ multiplex PCR was the method, and the copy in TCRdb shows in-frame clones only, minus some. The sample consists of about 680,000 clones, roughly nine tenths of them appearing once. V was pared by 6 bases and J by 12 bases, with 24 bases between. CDR3 length equals 15 residues. The germline gives CDR1 LNHDA, CDR2 SQIVND (reference sequence). To note about this clone: Its antigen is not known.

The sample's treatment: around 19 received Ad26.COV2.S at low or high dose, single or two shots; a few received placebo; per-sample allocation not given. The investigators took samples on day 63 after the first vaccine or placebo injection. The chain uses TRBV19 and TRBJ2-1, with D perhaps matching TRBD2 (6 bases). The receptor's source is a person aged 18-65 years who received the Ad26.COV2.S COVID-19 vaccine or a placebo. The source material was peripheral blood, sampled in a trial of Ad26.COV2.S vaccine versus placebo. The CDR3 DNA reads TGTGCCAGTAGGGGACGCGGGGCACCCCTCCGAGGGCAGTTCTTC. Protein: CASRGRGAPLRGQFF.